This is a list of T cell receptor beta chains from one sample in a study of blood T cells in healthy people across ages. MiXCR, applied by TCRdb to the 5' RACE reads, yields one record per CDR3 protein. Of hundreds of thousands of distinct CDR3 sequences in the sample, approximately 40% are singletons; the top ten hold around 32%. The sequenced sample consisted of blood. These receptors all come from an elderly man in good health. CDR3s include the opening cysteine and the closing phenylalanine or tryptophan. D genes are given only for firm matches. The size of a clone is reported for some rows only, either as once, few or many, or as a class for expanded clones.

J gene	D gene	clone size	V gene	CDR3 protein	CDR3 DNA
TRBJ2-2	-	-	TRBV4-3	CASSQEWRSGELFF	TGCGCCAGCAGCCAAGAGTGGCGTAGCGGGGAGCTGTTTTTT
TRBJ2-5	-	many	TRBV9	CASSVDQGSGETQYF	TGTGCCAGCAGCGTAGACCAGGGTTCGGGCGAGACCCAGTACTTC
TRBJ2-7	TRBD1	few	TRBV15	CATRHLGTDSDDEQYF	TGTGCCACCAGGCACCTCGGGACAGATTCGGATGACGAGCAGTACTTC
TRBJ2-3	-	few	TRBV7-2	CASSLGAPDTQYF	TGTGCCAGCAGCTTAGGGGCACCAGATACGCAGTATTTT
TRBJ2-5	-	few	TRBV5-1	CASSTGPGGRETQYF	TGCGCCAGCAGCACGGGACCGGGTGGGCGAGAGACCCAGTACTTC
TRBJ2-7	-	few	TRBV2	CASRGATTSYEQYF	TGTGCCAGCAGGGGAGCGACGACTTCCTACGAGCAGTACTTC
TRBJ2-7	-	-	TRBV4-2	CASSQEGAVSSYEQYF	TGTGCCAGCAGCCAAGAAGGGGCCGTCAGCTCCTACGAGCAGTACTTC
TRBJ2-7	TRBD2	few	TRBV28	CASRKGTSGSYEQYF	TGTGCCAGCAGGAAGGGGACTAGCGGGTCCTACGAGCAGTACTTC
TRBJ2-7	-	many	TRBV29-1	CSVDRGPYEQYF	TGCAGCGTTGACAGGGGCCCCTACGAGCAGTACTTC
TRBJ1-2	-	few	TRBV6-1	CASSEGGVYGYTF	TGTGCCAGCAGTGAAGGAGGTGTCTATGGCTACACCTTC
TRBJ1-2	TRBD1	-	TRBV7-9	CASSSGQGVGYGYTF	TGTGCCAGCAGCTCCGGACAGGGGGTTGGCTATGGCTACACCTTC
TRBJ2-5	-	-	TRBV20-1	CSARAERPPQETQYF	TGCAGTGCTAGAGCAGAACGACCCCCACAAGAGACCCAGTACTTC
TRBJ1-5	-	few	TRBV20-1	CSAPRQPNQPQHF	TGCAGTGCTCCACGACAGCCCAATCAGCCCCAGCATTTT
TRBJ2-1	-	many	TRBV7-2	CASRYYNEQFF	TGTGCCAGCAGGTATTACAATGAGCAGTTCTTC
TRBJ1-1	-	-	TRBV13	CASSSSRVNTEAFF	TGTGCCAGCAGCTCCTCCAGGGTTAACACTGAAGCTTTCTTT
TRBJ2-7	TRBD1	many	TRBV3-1	CASSPTGAAYEQYF	TGTGCCAGCAGCCCCACAGGGGCGGCCTACGAGCAGTACTTC
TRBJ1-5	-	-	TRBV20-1	CSARDPTYQPQHF	TGCAGTGCTAGAGATCCTACTTATCAGCCCCAGCATTTT
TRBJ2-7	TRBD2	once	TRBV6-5	CASSYPAGVSEQYF	TGTGCCAGCAGTTACCCAGCGGGGGTGAGTGAGCAGTACTTC
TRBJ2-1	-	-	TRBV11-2	CASRHDTGFNEQFF	TGTGCCAGCAGACATGACACGGGGTTCAATGAGCAGTTCTTC
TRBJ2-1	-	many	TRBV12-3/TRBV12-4	CASSLRGGNNEQFF	TGTGCCAGCTCTCTTAGAGGGGGGAACAATGAGCAGTTCTTC
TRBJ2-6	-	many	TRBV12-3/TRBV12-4	CASSFLYTWGDSTSGANVLTF	TGTGCCAGCAGTTTTTTGTATACTTGGGGCGACAGCACCTCTGGGGCCAACGTCCTGACTTTC
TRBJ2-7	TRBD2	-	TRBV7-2	CASSLELAGSIQFYEQYF	TGTGCCAGCAGCTTAGAACTAGCGGGGTCCATACAGTTCTACGAGCAGTACTTC
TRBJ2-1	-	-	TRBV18	CASSTDSFPYNEQFF	TGTGCCAGCTCTACAGACTCGTTCCCCTACAATGAGCAGTTCTTC
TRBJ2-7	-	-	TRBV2	CASSDNPAGQGEQYF	TGTGCCAGCAGTGACAACCCGGCGGGTCAGGGCGAGCAGTACTTC
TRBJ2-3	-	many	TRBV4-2	CASSQGHRDQGSDTQYF	TGTGCCAGCAGCCAAGGGCACCGGGACCAAGGTTCAGATACGCAGTATTTT
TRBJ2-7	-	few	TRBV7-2	CASSNDPDGWEQYF	TGTGCCAGCAGCAACGACCCGGACGGGTGGGAGCAGTACTTC
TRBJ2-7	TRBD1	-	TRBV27	CASSFSTGGGEQYF	TGTGCCAGCAGTTTTTCGACAGGGGGAGGCGAGCAGTACTTC